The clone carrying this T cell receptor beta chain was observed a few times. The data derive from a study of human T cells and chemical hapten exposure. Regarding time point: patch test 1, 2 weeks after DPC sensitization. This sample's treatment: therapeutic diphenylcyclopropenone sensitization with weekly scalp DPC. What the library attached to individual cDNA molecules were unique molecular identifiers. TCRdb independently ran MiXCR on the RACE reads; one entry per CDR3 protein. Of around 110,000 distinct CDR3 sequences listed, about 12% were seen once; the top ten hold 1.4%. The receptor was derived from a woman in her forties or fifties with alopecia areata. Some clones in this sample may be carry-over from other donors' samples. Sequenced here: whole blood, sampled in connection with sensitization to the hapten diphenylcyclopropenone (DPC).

The CDR3 nucleotides read TGTGCCAGCTCACCCCAATGGCAGGCTCCGGAAAACACTGAAGCTTTCTTT. Translation: CASSPQWQAPENTEAFF. The chain joins TRBV18 to TRBJ1-1, with no clear D. Germline lookup yields CDR1 KGHSH and CDR2 LQKENI. Trimming removed 3 bases at V and 2 bases at J, with 19 bases between. The CDR3 has 17 residues.